This TCR beta chain was profiled in a study of cytotoxic CD8 clonotypes in ibrutinib-treated CLL. In the study overall: Samples had a mean of around 250,000 productive templates and about 93,000 productive rearrangements.

Study-level points and caveats: Public clonotypes (which were uncommon) either contracted or remained stable on treatment.

The germline gives CDR1 MGHDK, CDR2 SYGVNS. The CDR3 sequence is 16 residues long. V was clipped by 5 bases and J by 1 base; unmatched bases: 10. Using immunoSEQ multiplex PCR, the repertoire was profiled, and TCRdb retains in-frame clones only, with some absent. This sample carries over 130,000 clones, 65% to 85% of them seen once, and the ten largest clones take approximately 7.6%. Remarks on this clone: No antigen is known for it.

The TCR sequence derives from a human donor with chronic lymphocytic leukemia. The sample in question was PBMCs, obtained after 36 months of ibrutinib treatment. The rearrangement joins TRBV25-1 to TRBJ2-5; 7 positions match TRBD2. The CDR3 here is CASSFTPGGVQETQYF. CDR3 nucleotide sequence: TGTGCCAGCAGTTTCACTCCGGGGGGAGTCCAAGAGACCCAGTACTTC.